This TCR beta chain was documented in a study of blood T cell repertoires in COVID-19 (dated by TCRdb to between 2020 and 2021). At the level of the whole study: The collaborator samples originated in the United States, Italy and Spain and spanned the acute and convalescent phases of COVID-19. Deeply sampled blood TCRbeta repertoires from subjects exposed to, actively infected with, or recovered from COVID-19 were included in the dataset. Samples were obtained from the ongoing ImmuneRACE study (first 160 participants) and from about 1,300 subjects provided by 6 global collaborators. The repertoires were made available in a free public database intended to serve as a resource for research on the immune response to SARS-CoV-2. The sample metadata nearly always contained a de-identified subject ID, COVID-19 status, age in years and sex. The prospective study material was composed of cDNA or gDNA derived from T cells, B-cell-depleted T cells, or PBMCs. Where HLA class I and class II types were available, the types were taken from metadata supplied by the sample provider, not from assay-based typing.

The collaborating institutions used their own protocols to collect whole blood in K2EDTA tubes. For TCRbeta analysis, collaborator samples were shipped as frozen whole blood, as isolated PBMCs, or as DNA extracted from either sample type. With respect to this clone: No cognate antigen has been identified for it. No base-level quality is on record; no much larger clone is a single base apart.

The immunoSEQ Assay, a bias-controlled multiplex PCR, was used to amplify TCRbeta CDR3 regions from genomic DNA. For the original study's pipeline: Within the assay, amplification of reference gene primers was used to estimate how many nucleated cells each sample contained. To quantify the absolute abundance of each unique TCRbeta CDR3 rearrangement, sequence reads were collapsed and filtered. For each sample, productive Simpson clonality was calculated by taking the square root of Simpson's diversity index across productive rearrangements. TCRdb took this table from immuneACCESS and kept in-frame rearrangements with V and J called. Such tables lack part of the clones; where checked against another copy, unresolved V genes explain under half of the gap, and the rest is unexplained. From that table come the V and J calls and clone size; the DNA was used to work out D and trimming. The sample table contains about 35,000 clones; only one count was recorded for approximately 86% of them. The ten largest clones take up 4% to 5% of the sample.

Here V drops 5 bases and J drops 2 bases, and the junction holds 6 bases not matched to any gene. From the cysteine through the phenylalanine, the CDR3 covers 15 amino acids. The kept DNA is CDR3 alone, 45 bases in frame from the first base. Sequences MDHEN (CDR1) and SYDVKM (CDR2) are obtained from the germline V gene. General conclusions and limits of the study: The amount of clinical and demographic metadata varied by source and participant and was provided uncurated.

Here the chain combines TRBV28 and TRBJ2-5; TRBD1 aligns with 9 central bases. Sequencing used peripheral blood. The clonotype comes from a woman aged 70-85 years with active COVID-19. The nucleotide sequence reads TGTGCCAGCAGTCCCGGACAGGGGCCTCAAGAGACCCAGTACTTC. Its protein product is CASSPGQGPQETQYF.